What follows describes a single TCR beta chain. This specimen comes from a study of T cell changes during pregnancy in multiple sclerosis. Some clones are missing from TCRdb's copy, which holds only in-frame ones; the method was immunoSEQ multiplex PCR. The data show 35,000 to 45,000 clones, roughly nine tenths seen once. This CDR3 has 15 amino acids. In germline, CDR1 is SEHNR, CDR2 FQNEAQ (reference sequence). V was pared by 4 bases and J by 5 bases, with 10 bases of the junction left unmatched. The sample in question was CD4+ T cells from peripheral blood mononuclear cells, obtained in the first trimester of pregnancy. The TCR sequence derives from a female donor with multiple sclerosis, enrolled in a pregnancy study. The chain links TRBV7-9 to TRBJ2-7; 8 bases fit TRBD2. The DNA of the CDR3 is TGTGCCAGCAGCTCTCGCTCCGGGACTAGTGACGAGCAGTACTTC. Translation gives CASSSRSGTSDEQYF.